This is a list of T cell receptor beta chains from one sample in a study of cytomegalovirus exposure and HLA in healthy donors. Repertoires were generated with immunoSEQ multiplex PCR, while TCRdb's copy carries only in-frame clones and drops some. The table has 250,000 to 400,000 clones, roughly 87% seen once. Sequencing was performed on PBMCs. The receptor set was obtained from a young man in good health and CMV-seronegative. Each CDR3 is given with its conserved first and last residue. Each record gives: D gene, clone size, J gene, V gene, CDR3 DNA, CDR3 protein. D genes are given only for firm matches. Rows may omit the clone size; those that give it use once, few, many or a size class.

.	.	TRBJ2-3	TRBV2	TGTGCCAGCAGTGTAGCCCTCAGGGAAACAGATACGCAGTATTTT	CASSVALRETDTQYF
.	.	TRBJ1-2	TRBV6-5	TGTGCCAGCAGTTACGTTCGAACGGGGGGCTCCTATGGCTACACCTTC	CASSYVRTGGSYGYTF
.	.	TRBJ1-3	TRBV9	TGTGCCAGCAGGGTTACCGGGGGAAACACCATATATTTT	CASRVTGGNTIYF
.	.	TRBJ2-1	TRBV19	TGTGCCAGTGTCCTTGGAGGCTCCTACAATGAGCAGTTCTTC	CASVLGGSYNEQFF
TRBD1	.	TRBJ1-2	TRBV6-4	TGTGCCAGCAGTGACTTTCCTGGGGACAGGGGAGTGAGTGGCTACACCTTC	CASSDFPGDRGVSGYTF
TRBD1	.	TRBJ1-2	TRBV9	TGTGCCAGCAGCGCGACAGGGGCGGGCTATGGCTACACCTTC	CASSATGAGYGYTF
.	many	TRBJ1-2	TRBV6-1	TGTGCCAGCAGAATCCCGGGACAAGGCTACACCTTC	CASRIPGQGYTF
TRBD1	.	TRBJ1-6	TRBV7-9	TGTGCCAGCAGCCTTAGGGACAGAATTAATTCACCCCTCCACTTT	CASSLRDRINSPLHF
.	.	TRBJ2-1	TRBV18	TGTGCCAGCTCACATCCACTAAGCTCCTACAATGAGCAGTTCTTC	CASSHPLSSYNEQFF
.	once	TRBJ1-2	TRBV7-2	TGTGCCAGCAGCACAGACCCTAACTATGGCTACACCTTC	CASSTDPNYGYTF
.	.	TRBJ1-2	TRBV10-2	TGCGCCAGCAGTGAGGGAGATTCTGGCTATGGCTACACCTTC	CASSEGDSGYGYTF
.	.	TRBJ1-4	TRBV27	TGTGCCAGCAGTTTTCTATCAACTAATGAAAAACTGTTTTTT	CASSFLSTNEKLFF
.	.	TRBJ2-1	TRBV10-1	TGCGCCAGCAGTGAGTCGGGGGGTCGTGAGCAGTTCTTC	CASSESGGREQFF
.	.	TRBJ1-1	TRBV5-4	TGTGCCAGCAGCTTGGATGAACAGTTGAACACTGAAGCTTTCTTT	CASSLDEQLNTEAFF
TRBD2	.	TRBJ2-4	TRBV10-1	TGCGCCAGCAGTGAGCAACTAGCGGGGGTAAAGAACATTCAGTACTTC	CASSEQLAGVKNIQYF
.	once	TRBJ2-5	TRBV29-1	TGCAGCTCCTCCGTAGGAGGCTCGGAGACCCAGTACTTC	CSSSVGGSETQYF
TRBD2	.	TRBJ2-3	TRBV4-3	TGCGCCAGCAGCCAAACTAGCGGGGGGGCCGGGTCAGATACGCAGTATTTT	CASSQTSGGAGSDTQYF
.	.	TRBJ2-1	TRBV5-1	TGCGCCAGCAGCCAGGCCGGTGGGCCGAAATCCGGTGAGCAGTTCTTC	CASSQAGGPKSGEQFF
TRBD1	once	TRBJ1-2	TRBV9	TGTGCCAGCAGCGTAGGTCAGGGGGCTCGTGGCTACACCTTC	CASSVGQGARGYTF
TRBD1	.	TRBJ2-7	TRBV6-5	TGTGCCAGCAGCCGGACAGGGTCCAACTACGAGCAGTACTTC	CASSRTGSNYEQYF
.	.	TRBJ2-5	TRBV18	TGTGCCAGCTCACAGGGGGAGCGGGGCCAAGAGACCCAGTACTTC	CASSQGERGQETQYF
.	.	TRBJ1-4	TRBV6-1	TGTGCCAGCCTTGCAACTAATGAAAAACTGTTTTTT	CASLATNEKLFF
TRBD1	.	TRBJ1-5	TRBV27	TGTGCCAGCAGTCTGAACAGACAGGGCGGACAGCCCCAGCATTTT	CASSLNRQGGQPQHF
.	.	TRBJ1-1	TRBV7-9	TGTGCCAGCAAGACAACAGGGAACACTGAAGCTTTCTTT	CASKTTGNTEAFF
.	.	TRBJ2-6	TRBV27	TGTGCCAGCAGTCAAACACAAACAGCCTCTGGGGCCAACGTCCTGACTTTC	CASSQTQTASGANVLTF
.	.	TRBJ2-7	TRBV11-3	TGTGCCAGCAGCCCAGACAGTTCCTACGAGCAGTACTTC	CASSPDSSYEQYF
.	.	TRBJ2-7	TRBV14	TGTGCCAGCAGCCAAGGTTTATACGAGCAGTACTTC	CASSQGLYEQYF
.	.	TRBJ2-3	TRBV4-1	TGCGCCAGCAGCCAAGTCTTTGGCATCTTGGATACGCAGTATTTT	CASSQVFGILDTQYF
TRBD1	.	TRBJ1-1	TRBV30	TGTGCCTGGAGTGCCGGGACAGGGCTTGAAGCTTTCTTT	CAWSAGTGLEAFF
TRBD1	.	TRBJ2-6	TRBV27	TGTGCCAGCAGTTTATGGGGGACAGTCTCTGGGGCCAACGTCCTGACTTTC	CASSLWGTVSGANVLTF
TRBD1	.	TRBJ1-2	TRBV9	TGTGCCAGCAGCTCCCGGACAGGGGAGTACCTCTATGGCTACACCTTC	CASSSRTGEYLYGYTF
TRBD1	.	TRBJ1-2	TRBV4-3	TGCGCCAGCAGCCCCGGACAGGGTACTCGTCTATATGGCTACACCTTC	CASSPGQGTRLYGYTF
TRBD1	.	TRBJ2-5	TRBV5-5	TGTGCCAGCAGCCTCTGGACAGGGGGGAATAGCGAGACCCAGTACTTC	CASSLWTGGNSETQYF
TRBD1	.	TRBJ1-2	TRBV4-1	TGCGCCAGCAGCCAAGGGGACAGGGCTAACTATGGCTACACCTTC	CASSQGDRANYGYTF
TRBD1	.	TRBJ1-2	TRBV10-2	TGCGCCAGCAGTGACCCGGGACAGGGGGGAGGATATGGCTACACCTTC	CASSDPGQGGGYGYTF
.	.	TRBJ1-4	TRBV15	TGTGCCACCAGCAGAGATTTTGACAGGTCGAATGAAAAACTGTTTTTT	CATSRDFDRSNEKLFF
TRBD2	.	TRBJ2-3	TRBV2	TGTGCCATCTCGCGGGACAGCGGGGGGCCAGATACGCAGTATTTT	CAISRDSGGPDTQYF
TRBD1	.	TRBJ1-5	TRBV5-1	TGCGCCAGCAGCTTGGGGACCGGGACAGGAGATAATCAGCCCCAGCATTTT	CASSLGTGTGDNQPQHF
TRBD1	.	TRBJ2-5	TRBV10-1	TGCGCCAGCAGCCGGGACAGGTTGGGGGAGACCCAGTACTTC	CASSRDRLGETQYF
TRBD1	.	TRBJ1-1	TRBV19	TGTGCCAGTAGTATAGGGACAGGCGGGAACACTGAAGCTTTCTTT	CASSIGTGGNTEAFF
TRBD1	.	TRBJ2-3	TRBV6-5	TGTGCCAGCAGGCGCGACAGGGGGACGGGAGATACGCAGTATTTT	CASRRDRGTGDTQYF
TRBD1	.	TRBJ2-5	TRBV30	TGTGCCTGGAGTTCGGCTTCACCCGGGACAGGGGCTTTCCAAGAGACCCAGTACTTC	CAWSSASPGTGAFQETQYF
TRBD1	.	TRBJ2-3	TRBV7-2	TGTGCCAGCAGCTTAGAGGAGGGTTGGGGACAGGGGTCAGATACGCAGTATTTT	CASSLEEGWGQGSDTQYF
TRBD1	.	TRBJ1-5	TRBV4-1	TGCGCCAGCAGCCAAGACCCCGGACAGGGTAATCAGCCCCAGCATTTT	CASSQDPGQGNQPQHF
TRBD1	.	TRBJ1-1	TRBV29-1	TGCAGCGTTGATAGGACAGGGGCTCTCACTGAAGCTTTCTTT	CSVDRTGALTEAFF